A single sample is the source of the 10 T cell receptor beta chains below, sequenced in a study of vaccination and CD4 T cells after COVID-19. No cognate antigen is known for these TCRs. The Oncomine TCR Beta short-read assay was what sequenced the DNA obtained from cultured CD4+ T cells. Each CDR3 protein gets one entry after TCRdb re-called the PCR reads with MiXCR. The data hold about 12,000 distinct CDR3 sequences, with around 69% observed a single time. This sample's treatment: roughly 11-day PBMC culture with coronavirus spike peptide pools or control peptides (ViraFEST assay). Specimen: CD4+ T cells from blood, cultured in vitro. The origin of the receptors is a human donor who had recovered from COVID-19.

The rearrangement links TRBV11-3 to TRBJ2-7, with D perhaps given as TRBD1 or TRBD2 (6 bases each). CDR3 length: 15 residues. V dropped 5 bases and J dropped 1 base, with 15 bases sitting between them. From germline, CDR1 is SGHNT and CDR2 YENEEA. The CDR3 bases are TGTGCCAGCAGCCCGGGGGCGGGCCAATCCTACGAGCAGTACTTC. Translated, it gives CASSPGAGQSYEQYF.

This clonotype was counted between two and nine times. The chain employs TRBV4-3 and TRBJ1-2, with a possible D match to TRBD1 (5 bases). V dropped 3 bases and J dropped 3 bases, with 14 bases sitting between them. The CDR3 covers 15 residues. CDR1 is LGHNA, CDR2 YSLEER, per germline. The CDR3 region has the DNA TGCGCCAGCAGCCACCTCGCTGGCAGGGACTATGGCTACACCTTC. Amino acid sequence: CASSHLAGRDYGYTF.

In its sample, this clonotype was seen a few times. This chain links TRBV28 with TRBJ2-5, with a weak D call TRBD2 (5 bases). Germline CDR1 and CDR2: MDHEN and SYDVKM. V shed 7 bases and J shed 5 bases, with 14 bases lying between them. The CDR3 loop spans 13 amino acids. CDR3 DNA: TGTGCCAGCACCACGACAAGGAGGGAGACCCAGTACTTC. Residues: CASTTTRRETQYF.

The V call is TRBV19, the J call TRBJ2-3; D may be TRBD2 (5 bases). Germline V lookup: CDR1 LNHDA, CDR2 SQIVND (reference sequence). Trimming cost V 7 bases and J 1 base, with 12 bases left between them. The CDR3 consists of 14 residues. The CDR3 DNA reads TGTGCCAGTACCCGTGGTAGCGGCACAGATACGCAGTATTTT. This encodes CASTRGSGTDTQYF.

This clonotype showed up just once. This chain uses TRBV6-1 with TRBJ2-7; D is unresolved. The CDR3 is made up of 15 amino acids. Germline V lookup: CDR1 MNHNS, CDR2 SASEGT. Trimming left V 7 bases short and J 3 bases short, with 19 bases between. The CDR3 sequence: CASTPLRRTGYEQYF. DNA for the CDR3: TGTGCCAGCACCCCCCTGAGGCGGACGGGCTACGAGCAGTACTTC.

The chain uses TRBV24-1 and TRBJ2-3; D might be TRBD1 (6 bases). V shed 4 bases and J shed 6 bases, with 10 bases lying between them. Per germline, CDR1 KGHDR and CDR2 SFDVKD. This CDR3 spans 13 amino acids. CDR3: CATSEGALDTQYF. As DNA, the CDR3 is TGTGCCACCAGTGAGGGGGCTTTGGATACGCAGTATTTT.

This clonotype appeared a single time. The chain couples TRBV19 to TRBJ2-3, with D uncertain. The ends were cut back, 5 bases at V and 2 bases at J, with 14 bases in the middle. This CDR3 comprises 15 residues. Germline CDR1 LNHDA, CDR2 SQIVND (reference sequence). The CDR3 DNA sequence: TGTGCCAGTAGTGAGTGGCAGGTGATCACAGATACGCAGTATTTT. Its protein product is CASSEWQVITDTQYF. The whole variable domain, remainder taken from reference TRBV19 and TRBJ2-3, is DGGITQSPKYLFRKEGQNVTLSCEQNLNHDAMYWYRQDPGQGLRLIYYSQIVNDFQKGDIAEGYSVSREKKESFPLTVTSAQKNPTAFYLCASSEWQVITDTQYFGPGTRLTVL.

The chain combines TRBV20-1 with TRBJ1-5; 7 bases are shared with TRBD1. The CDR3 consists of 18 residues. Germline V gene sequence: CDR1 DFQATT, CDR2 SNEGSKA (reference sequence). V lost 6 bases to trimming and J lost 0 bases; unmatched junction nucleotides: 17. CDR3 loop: CSARGFGRRTYSNQPQHF. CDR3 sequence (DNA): TGCAGTGCCAGGGGGTTTGGCAGGAGAACTTATAGCAATCAGCCCCAGCATTTT.

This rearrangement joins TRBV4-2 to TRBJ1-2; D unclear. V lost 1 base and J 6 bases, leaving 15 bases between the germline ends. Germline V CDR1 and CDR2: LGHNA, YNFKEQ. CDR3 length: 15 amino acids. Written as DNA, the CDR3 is TGTGCCAGCAGCCAAGTCGAACGGACTGAGGATGGCTACACCTTC. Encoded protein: CASSQVERTEDGYTF.

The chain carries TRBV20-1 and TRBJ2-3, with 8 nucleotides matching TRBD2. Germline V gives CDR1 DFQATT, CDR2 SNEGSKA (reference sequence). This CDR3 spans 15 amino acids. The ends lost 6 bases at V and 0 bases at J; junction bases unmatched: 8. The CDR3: CSAPTGGRSTDTQYF. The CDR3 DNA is TGCAGTGCCCCGACGGGAGGGCGGAGCACAGATACGCAGTATTTT.